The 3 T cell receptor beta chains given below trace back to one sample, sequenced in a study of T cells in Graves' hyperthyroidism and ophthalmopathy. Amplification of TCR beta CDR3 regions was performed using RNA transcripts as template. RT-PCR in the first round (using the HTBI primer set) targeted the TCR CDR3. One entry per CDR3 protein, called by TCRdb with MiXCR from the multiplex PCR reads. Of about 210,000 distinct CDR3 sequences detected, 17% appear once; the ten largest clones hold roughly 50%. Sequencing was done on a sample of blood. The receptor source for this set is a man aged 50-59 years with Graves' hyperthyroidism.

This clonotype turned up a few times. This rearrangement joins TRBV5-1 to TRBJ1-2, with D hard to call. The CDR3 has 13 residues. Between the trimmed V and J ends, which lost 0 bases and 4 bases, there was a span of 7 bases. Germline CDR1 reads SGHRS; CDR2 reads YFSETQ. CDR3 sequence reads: CASSLGSGYGYTF. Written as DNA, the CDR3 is TGCGCCAGCAGCTTGGGGTCGGGCTATGGCTACACCTTC.

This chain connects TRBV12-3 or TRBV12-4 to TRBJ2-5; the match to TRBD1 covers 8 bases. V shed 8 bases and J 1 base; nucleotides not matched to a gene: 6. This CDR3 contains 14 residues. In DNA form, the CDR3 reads TGTGCCAGCTTGGACGGACAGGGCCAAGAGACCCAGTACTTC. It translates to CASLDGQGQETQYF.

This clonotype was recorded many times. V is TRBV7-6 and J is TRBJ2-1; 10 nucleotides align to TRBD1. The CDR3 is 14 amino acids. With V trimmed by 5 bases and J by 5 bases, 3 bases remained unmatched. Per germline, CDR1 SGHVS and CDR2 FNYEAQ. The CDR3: CASSPGTGDNEQFF. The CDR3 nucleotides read TGTGCCAGCAGCCCGGGGACAGGGGACAATGAGCAGTTCTTC.